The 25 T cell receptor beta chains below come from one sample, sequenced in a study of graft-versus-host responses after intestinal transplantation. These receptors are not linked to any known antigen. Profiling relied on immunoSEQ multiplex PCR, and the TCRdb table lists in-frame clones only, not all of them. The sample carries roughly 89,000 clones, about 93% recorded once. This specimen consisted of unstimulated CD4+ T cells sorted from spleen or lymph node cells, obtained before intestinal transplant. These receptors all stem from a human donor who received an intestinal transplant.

The DNA for the CDR3 is TGTGCCATCAGCGCCAGGGTGGAATATGGCTACACCTTC. This codes for CAISARVEYGYTF. The V and J genes are TRBV10-3 and TRBJ1-2; TRBD1 might be the D (5 bases). V was pared by 6 bases and J by 5 bases, with 13 bases between. In germline, CDR1 is ENHRY, CDR2 SYGVKD. The CDR3 has 13 residues.

CDR3 nucleotides: TGTGCCTGGACTCGGGACAGAATCTCCTACGAGCAGTACTTC. It translates to CAWTRDRISYEQYF. The genes are TRBV30 and TRBJ2-5, with TRBD1 matching over 7 bases. The closer fit of TRBJ2-7 to the DNA end suggests the J call may be wrong. Germline lookup yields CDR1 GTSNPN and CDR2 SVGIG (reference sequence). The CDR3 totals 14 residues.

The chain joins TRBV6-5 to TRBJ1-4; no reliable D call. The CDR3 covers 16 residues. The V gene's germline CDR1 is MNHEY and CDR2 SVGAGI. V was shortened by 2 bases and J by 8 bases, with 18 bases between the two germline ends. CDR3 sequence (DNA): TGTGCCAGCAGTTACGGGGAGAGGACGGCAGGCGAAAAACTGTTTTTT. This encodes CASSYGERTAGEKLFF.

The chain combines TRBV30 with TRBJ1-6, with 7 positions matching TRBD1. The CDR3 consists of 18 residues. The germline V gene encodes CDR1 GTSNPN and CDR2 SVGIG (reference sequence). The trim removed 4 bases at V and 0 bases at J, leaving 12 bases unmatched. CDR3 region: CAWTPGQVTSSYNSPLHF. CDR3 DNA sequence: TGTGCCTGGACTCCAGGACAGGTGACAAGCTCCTATAATTCACCCCTCCACTTT. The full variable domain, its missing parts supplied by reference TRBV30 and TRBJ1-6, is SQTIHQWPATLVQPVGSPLSLECTVEGTSNPNLYWYRQAAGRGLQLLFYSVGIGQISSEVPQNLSASRPQDRQFILSSKKLLLSDSGFYLCAWTPGQVTSSYNSPLHFGNGTRLTVT.

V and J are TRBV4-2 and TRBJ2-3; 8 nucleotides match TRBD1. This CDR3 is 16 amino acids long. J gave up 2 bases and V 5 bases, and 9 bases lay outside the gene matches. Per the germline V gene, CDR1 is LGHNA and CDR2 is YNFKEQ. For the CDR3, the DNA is TGTGCCAGCAGCGGGGGGTCAGGGGGCCCCACAGATACGCAGTATTTT. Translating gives CASSGGSGGPTDTQYF.

This CDR3 reads CASSPPGFQPQHF. The CDR3 DNA reads as TGTGCCAGCTCACCCCCGGGATTCCAGCCCCAGCATTTT. The chain has TRBV18 and TRBJ1-5, with D unclear. The V gene's germline CDR1 is KGHSH and CDR2 LQKENI. This CDR3 is built from 13 residues. V gave up 3 bases and J gave up 7 bases, with 10 bases separating them.

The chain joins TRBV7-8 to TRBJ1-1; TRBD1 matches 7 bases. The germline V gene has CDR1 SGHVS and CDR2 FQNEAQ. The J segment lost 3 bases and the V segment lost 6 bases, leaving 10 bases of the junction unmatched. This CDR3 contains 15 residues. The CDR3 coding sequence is TGTGCCAGCAGACCATACAGGGGAAGGGACACTGAAGCTTTCTTT. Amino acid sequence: CASRPYRGRDTEAFF.

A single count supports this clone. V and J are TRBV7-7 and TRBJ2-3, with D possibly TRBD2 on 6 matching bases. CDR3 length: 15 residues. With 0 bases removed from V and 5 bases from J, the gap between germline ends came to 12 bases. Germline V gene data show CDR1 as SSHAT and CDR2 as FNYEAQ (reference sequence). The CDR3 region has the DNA TGTGCCAGCAGCTTAGCGGGGACTGGGATAGATACGCAGTATTTT. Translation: CASSLAGTGIDTQYF.

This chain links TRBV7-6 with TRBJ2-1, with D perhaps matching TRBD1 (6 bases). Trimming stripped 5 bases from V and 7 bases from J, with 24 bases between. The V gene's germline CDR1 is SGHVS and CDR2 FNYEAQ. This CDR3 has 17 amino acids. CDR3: CASSSLDPRTALNEQFF. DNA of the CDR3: TGTGCCAGCAGCAGCTTAGACCCCCGGACAGCCCTTAATGAGCAGTTCTTC.

The CDR3 DNA reads TGTGCCAGCAGCCCCCGACTAGCTGGTAGCACAGATACGCAGTATTTT. It translates to CASSPRLAGSTDTQYF. The chain has TRBV13 and TRBJ2-3; TRBD2 matches at 7 bases. V dropped 5 bases and J dropped 0; count of bases not matched to a gene: 8. This CDR3 has 16 residues. Germline V lookup: CDR1 PRHDT, CDR2 FYEKMQ (reference sequence).

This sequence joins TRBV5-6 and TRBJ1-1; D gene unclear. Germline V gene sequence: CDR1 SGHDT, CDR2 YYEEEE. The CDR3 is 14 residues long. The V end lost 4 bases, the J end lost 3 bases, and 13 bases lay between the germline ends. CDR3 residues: CASSRTGKYTEAFF. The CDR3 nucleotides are TGTGCCAGCAGCCGTACCGGGAAGTACACTGAAGCTTTCTTT.

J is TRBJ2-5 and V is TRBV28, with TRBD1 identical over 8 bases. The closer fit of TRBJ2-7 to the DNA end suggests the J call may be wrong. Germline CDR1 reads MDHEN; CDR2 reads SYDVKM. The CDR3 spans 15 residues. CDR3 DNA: TGTGCCAGCAGGAGACAGACAGGGGAGACCTACGAGCAGTACTTC. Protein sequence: CASRRQTGETYEQYF.

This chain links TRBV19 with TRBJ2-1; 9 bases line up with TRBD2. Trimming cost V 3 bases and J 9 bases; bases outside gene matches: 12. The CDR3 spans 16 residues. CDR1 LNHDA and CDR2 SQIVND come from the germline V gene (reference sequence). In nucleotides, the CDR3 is TGTGCCAGTAGTATCTGGCGGGGGGGCCGAGCTGGTGAGCAGTTCTTC. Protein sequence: CASSIWRGGRAGEQFF. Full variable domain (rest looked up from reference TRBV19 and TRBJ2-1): DGGITQSPKYLFRKEGQNVTLSCEQNLNHDAMYWYRQDPGQGLRLIYYSQIVNDFQKGDIAEGYSVSREKKESFPLTVTSAQKNPTAFYLCASSIWRGGRAGEQFFGPGTRLTVL.

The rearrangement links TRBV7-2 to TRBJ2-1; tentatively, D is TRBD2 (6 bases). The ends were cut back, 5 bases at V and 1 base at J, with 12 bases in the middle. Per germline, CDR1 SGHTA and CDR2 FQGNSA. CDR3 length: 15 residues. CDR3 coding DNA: TGTGCCAGCAGCCTCGGGACTCTATCCTACAATGAGCAGTTCTTC. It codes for CASSLGTLSYNEQFF.

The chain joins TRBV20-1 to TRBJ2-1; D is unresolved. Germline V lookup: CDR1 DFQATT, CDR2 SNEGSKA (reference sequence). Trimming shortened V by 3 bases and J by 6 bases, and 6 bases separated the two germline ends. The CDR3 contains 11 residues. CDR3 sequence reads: CSASTPNEQFF. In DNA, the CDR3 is TGCAGTGCTAGTACTCCCAATGAGCAGTTCTTC.

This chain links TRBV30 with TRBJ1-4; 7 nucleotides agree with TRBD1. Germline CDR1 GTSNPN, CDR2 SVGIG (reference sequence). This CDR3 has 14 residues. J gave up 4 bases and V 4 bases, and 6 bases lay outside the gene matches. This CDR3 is CAWTRGVNNEKLFF. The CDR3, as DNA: TGTGCCTGGACCAGGGGGGTGAATAATGAAAAACTGTTTTTT.

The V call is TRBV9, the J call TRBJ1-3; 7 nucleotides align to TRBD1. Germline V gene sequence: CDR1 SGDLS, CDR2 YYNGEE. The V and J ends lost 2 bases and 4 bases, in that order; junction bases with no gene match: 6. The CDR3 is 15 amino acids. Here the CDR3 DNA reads TGTGCCAGCAGCGTCGCACAGGGGACGGGAAACACCATATATTTT. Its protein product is CASSVAQGTGNTIYF.

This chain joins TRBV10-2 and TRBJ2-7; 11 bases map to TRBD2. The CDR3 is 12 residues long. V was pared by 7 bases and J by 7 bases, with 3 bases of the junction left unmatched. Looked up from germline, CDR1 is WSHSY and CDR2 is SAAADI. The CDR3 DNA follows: TGCGCCAGCACCCGGACTAGCGGGGAGCAGTACTTC. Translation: CASTRTSGEQYF.

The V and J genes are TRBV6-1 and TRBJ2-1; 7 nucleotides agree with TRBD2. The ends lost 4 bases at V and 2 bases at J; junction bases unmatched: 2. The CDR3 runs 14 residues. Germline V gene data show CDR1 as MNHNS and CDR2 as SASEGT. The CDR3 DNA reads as TGTGCCAGCAGTGCGAGCGGGACCTACAATGAGCAGTTCTTC. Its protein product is CASSASGTYNEQFF.

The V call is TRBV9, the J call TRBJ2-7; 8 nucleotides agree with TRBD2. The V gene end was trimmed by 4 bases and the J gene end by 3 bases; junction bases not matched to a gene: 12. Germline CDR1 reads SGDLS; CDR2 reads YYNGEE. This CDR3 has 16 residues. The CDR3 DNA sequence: TGTGCCAGCAGCATAAAAAGCGGGAGTGTACTCTACGAGCAGTACTTC. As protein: CASSIKSGSVLYEQYF.

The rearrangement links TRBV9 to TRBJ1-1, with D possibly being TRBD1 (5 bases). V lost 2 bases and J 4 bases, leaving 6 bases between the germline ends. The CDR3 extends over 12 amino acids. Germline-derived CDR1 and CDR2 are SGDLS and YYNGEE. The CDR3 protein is CASSVGGTEAFF. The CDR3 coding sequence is TGTGCCAGCAGCGTGGGGGGCACTGAAGCTTTCTTT.

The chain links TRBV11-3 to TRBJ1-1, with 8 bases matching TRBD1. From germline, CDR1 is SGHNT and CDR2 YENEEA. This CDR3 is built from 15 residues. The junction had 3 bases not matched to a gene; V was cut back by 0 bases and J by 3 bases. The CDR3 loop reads CASSLEQGGYTEAFF. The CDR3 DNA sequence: TGTGCCAGCAGCTTAGAACAGGGGGGCTACACTGAAGCTTTCTTT.

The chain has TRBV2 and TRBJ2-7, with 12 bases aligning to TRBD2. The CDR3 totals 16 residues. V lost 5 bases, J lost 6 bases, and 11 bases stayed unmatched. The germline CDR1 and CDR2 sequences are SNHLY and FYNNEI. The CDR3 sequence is CASSKRLAGEVREQYF. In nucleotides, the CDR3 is TGTGCCAGCAGTAAACGACTAGCGGGAGAAGTGCGCGAGCAGTACTTC.

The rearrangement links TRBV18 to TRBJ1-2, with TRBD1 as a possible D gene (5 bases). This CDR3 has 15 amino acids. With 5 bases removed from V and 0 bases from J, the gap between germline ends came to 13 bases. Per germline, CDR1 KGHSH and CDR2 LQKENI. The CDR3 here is CASSTSQGSNYGYTF. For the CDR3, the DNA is TGTGCCAGCTCAACCAGCCAGGGATCTAACTATGGCTACACCTTC.

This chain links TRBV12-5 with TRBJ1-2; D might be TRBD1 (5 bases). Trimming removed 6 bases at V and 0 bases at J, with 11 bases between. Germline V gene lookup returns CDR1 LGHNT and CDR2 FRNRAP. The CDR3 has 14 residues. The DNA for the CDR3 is TGTGCTAGTGGCGACAGTGACACTAACTATGGCTACACCTTC. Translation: CASGDSDTNYGYTF.